The 15 T cell receptor beta chains given below trace back to one sample, sequenced in a study of blood T cell repertoires in COVID-19. Assay: immunoSEQ multiplex PCR; the TCRdb copy retains only in-frame clones and omits some. The sample records about 120,000 clones, 85% to 90% being singletons. The sample was peripheral blood. These receptors originate from a woman in her 50s with acute or convalescent COVID-19.

This clone turned up a few times. The chain links TRBV25-1 to TRBJ2-3, with TRBD2 identical over 9 bases. The CDR3 consists of 17 residues. J gave up 8 bases and V 2 bases, and 14 bases lay outside the gene matches. Germline-derived CDR1 and CDR2 are MGHDK and SYGVNS. In nucleotides, the CDR3 is TGTGCCAGCAGTGAACCTATGGCGGGGGGGAGTATAGGTACGCAGTATTTT. Translated, it gives CASSEPMAGGSIGTQYF.

V gene TRBV19 combines with J gene TRBJ2-1, with D maybe TRBD2 (6 bases). The CDR3 has 16 residues. Per germline, CDR1 LNHDA and CDR2 SQIVND (reference sequence). Trimming stripped 7 bases from V and 0 bases from J, with 16 bases between. CDR3 amino acids: CASKTGTESSYNEQFF. CDR3 DNA: TGTGCCAGTAAAACCGGGACTGAGAGCTCCTACAATGAGCAGTTCTTC.

The V and J genes are TRBV29-1 and TRBJ1-2; TRBD1 agrees at 7 bases. The CDR3 is made up of 12 amino acids. V was pared by 5 bases and J by 2 bases, with 2 bases of the junction left unmatched. Germline V gene data show CDR1 as SQVTM and CDR2 as ANQGSEA. The CDR3 is CSVPDRNYGYTF. The CDR3 DNA sequence: TGCAGCGTTCCGGACAGGAACTATGGCTACACCTTC.

This sequence joins TRBV7-2 and TRBJ1-2, with 9 bases fitting TRBD1. The CDR3 length is 13 residues. The V gene's germline CDR1 is SGHTA and CDR2 FQGNSA. V was pared by 5 bases and J by 6 bases, with 4 bases of the junction left unmatched. The CDR3 is CASSPRTGDGYTF. The CDR3 nucleotides read TGTGCCAGCAGCCCCAGGACAGGGGATGGCTACACCTTC.

This clone turned up a few times. The gene calls are TRBV14 and TRBJ2-2, with D tentatively TRBD2 (6 bases). Trimming left V 4 bases short and J 12 bases short, with 15 bases between. The V gene's germline CDR1 is SGHDN and CDR2 FVKESK. CDR3 length: 13 amino acids. CDR3: CASSPLGGVKLFF. As DNA, the CDR3 is TGTGCCAGCAGCCCTCTGGGGGGAGTAAAGCTGTTTTTT.

The chain carries TRBV11-3 and TRBJ2-7, with 8 bases fitting TRBD1. Germline assignment: CDR1 SGHNT and CDR2 YENEEA. This CDR3 region has 13 residues. The V gene end was trimmed by 3 bases and the J gene end by 3 bases; junction bases not matched to a gene: 1. The CDR3 region is CASSFTGGYEQYF. CDR3 coding DNA: TGTGCCAGCAGCTTTACAGGGGGCTACGAGCAGTACTTC.

The chain uses TRBV2 and TRBJ2-5; D is unclear. The germline V gene encodes CDR1 SNHLY and CDR2 FYNNEI. The CDR3 is 11 residues long. Trimming shortened V by 6 bases and J by 1 base, and 3 bases separated the two germline ends. CDR3 bases: TGTGCCAGCAGAGCCCAAGAGACCCAGTACTTC. Protein product: CASRAQETQYF.

The chain is built from TRBV11-2 and TRBJ2-7, with TRBD1 as a possible D gene (6 bases). This CDR3 region has 16 residues. Deletions cut 3 bases from V and 1 base from J, with 16 bases between. Germline V gene lookup returns CDR1 SGHAT and CDR2 FQNNGV. The CDR3, as DNA: TGTGCCAGCAGCTTCCCCCCGGCAGGGGAGTCCTACGAGCAGTACTTC. It encodes CASSFPPAGESYEQYF.

The rearrangement uses TRBV6-5 and TRBJ1-2; 10 bases align to TRBD1. In germline, CDR1 is MNHEY, CDR2 SVGAGI. V shed 5 bases, J shed 8 bases, and the junction held 8 bases outside the gene matches. The CDR3 runs 14 residues. CDR3 sequence (DNA): TGTGCCAGCAGTCCCGGGACAGGGGACGTCGGCTACACCTTC. The encoded protein is CASSPGTGDVGYTF.

Only one count was recorded for this clone. The chain carries TRBV6-4 and TRBJ1-3; no clear D gene. Trimming shortened V by 3 bases and J by 3 bases, and 6 bases separated the two germline ends. This CDR3 is 13 amino acids long. The V gene's germline CDR1 is MRHNA and CDR2 SNTAGT. CDR3 region: CASSDQLGNTIYF. The CDR3 DNA follows: TGTGCCAGCAGTGATCAACTTGGAAACACCATATATTTT.

The chain couples TRBV27 to TRBJ1-1; TRBD1 matches 7 bases. Per germline, CDR1 MNHEY and CDR2 SMNVEV (reference sequence). The CDR3 runs 15 residues. Germline trimming cut 4 bases from V and 4 bases from J; bases unmatched to any gene: 9. Here the CDR3 reads CASSSQTGTGTEAFF. The CDR3 bases are TGTGCCAGCAGTTCCCAGACAGGGACTGGCACTGAAGCTTTCTTT.

This clone was found a few times. The gene calls are TRBV7-9 and TRBJ2-7; D unclear. Per germline, CDR1 SEHNR and CDR2 FQNEAQ (reference sequence). CDR3 length: 15 residues. Trimming pared 3 bases from V and 2 bases from J, leaving 14 bases between. CDR3: CASSFGVGVTYEQYF. DNA for the CDR3: TGTGCCAGCAGCTTTGGAGTAGGAGTGACCTACGAGCAGTACTTC.

The gene calls are TRBV7-2 and TRBJ1-4; D gene uncertain. V gave up 1 base and J gave up 2 bases, with 8 bases separating them. Germline V lookup: CDR1 SGHTA, CDR2 FQGNSA. CDR3 size: 15 residues. CDR3 protein: CASSLGAGTNEKLFF. Here the CDR3 DNA reads TGTGCCAGCAGCTTAGGAGCGGGGACTAATGAAAAACTGTTTTTT.

The chain carries TRBV24-1 and TRBJ2-2; D remains unclear. V shed 1 base and J shed 5 bases, with 4 bases lying between them. From germline, CDR1 is KGHDR and CDR2 SFDVKD. This CDR3 is 13 amino acids long. In DNA, the CDR3 is TGTGCCACCAGTGATTTTGTAACCGGGGAGCTGTTTTTT. The encoded protein is CATSDFVTGELFF.

On this clone: At the DNA level, this CDR3 is encoded by other sequences in the same sample as well. V gene TRBV5-1 combines with J gene TRBJ2-1; TRBD2 agrees at 10 bases. The CDR3 length is 15 residues. Germline V gene data show CDR1 as SGHRS and CDR2 as YFSETQ. V shed 0 bases, J shed 7 bases, and the junction held 4 bases outside the gene matches. CDR3 bases: TGCGCCAGCAGCTTGGGGCTAGCGGGAGATAATGAGCAGTTCTTC. Protein: CASSLGLAGDNEQFF.